Below, 29 T cell receptor beta chains from the same sample are listed, as sequenced in a study of shared T cell receptors in the human thymus. Data came from immunoSEQ multiplex PCR; TCRdb stores just in-frame clones and leaves some out. In the table there are approximately 580,000 clones, around 82% of which are singletons. These same data were also listed under a study on human thymus T cells.

Sequencing was done on a sample of thymocytes. The receptors derive from a boy under two years old with a congenital heart defect.

This rearrangement joins TRBV18 to TRBJ2-7, with D maybe TRBD2 (5 bases). The CDR3 has 15 residues. Germline V gene sequence: CDR1 KGHSH, CDR2 LQKENI. The germline V and J ends were trimmed by 0 bases and 3 bases, with 12 bases remaining between them. In DNA form, the CDR3 reads TGTGCCAGCTCACCACCGCAAGCGGCAGGCTACGAGCAGTACTTC. It yields the protein CASSPPQAAGYEQYF.

This sequence joins TRBV10-2 and TRBJ2-7; perhaps TRBD1 as D (6 bases). V lost 7 bases and J lost 0, with 13 bases in between. Germline V gene lookup returns CDR1 WSHSY and CDR2 SAAADI. The CDR3 has 14 amino acids. CDR3: CASNHQGSSYEQYF. CDR3 DNA sequence: TGCGCCAGCAACCACCAGGGGTCCTCCTACGAGCAGTACTTC.

The chain combines TRBV30 with TRBJ2-1, with 8 bases lining up with TRBD1. With V trimmed by 5 bases and J by 6 bases, 12 bases remained unmatched. The CDR3 has 15 amino acids. The germline V gene has CDR1 GTSNPN and CDR2 SVGIG (reference sequence). CDR3 protein: CAWDEGRGRINEQFF. Written as DNA, the CDR3 is TGTGCCTGGGACGAAGGCAGGGGGCGGATCAATGAGCAGTTCTTC.

The chain uses TRBV2 and TRBJ1-5, with a weak D call TRBD1 (5 bases). The CDR3 runs to 16 residues. Germline V CDR1 and CDR2: SNHLY, FYNNEI. Trimming stripped 6 bases from V and 0 bases from J, with 15 bases between. CDR3 region: CASRARKGYSNQPQHF. The CDR3 nucleotides read TGTGCCAGCAGGGCAAGGAAGGGGTATAGCAATCAGCCCCAGCATTTT.

V usage is TRBV9 and J usage is TRBJ2-7, with TRBD2 matching over 10 bases. V trimming: 4 bases; J trimming: 0 bases; junction bases outside the gene matches: 7. Germline lookup yields CDR1 SGDLS and CDR2 YYNGEE. The CDR3 has 16 amino acids. The CDR3 region has the DNA TGTGCCAGCAGCCCCAAAGCGGGAGGGAGCTCCTACGAGCAGTACTTC. Its translation: CASSPKAGGSSYEQYF.

This clone has a single count. The chain joins TRBV7-9 to TRBJ1-4, with a tentative D call TRBD1 (5 bases). The germline gives CDR1 SEHNR, CDR2 FQNEAQ (reference sequence). This CDR3 is 17 amino acids long. Trimming stripped 5 bases from V and 7 bases from J, with 23 bases between. The CDR3 DNA reads TGTGCCAGCAGCCCCCGGCACGAGACGGGGGGAGTTGAAAAACTGTTTTTT. Amino acid sequence: CASSPRHETGGVEKLFF.

The J gene is TRBJ2-4, the V gene TRBV4-1, with D possibly TRBD2 on 6 matching bases. This CDR3 spans 18 amino acids. Per the germline V gene, CDR1 is MGHRA and CDR2 is YSYEKL. V lost 0 bases to trimming and J lost 1 base, with 16 bases between them. Here the CDR3 DNA reads TGCGCCAGCAGCCAAGACGTGGGCGGGGCGCTTGCCAAAAACATTCAGTACTTC. The encoded protein is CASSQDVGGALAKNIQYF.

V is TRBV5-1 and J is TRBJ1-4; perhaps TRBD1 as D (5 bases). Germline values: CDR1 SGHRS, CDR2 YFSETQ. The CDR3 is made up of 16 amino acids. Trimming shortened V by 4 bases and J by 3 bases, and 16 bases separated the two germline ends. Here the CDR3 reads CASSPGGDRANEKLFF. The DNA for the CDR3 is TGCGCCAGCAGCCCGGGGGGAGATCGGGCTAATGAAAAACTGTTTTTT.

The rearrangement links TRBV11-2 to TRBJ1-2; D possibly corresponds to TRBD1 (6 bases). This CDR3 has 16 residues. Trimming cost V 1 base and J 2 bases, with 14 bases left between them. Germline CDR1 SGHAT, CDR2 FQNNGV. The chain's CDR3 is CASSLGVRGSNYGYTF. CDR3 sequence (DNA): TGTGCCAGCAGCTTAGGGGTCAGGGGCTCAAACTATGGCTACACCTTC.

In this sample, this clone turned up once. The V call is TRBV19, the J call TRBJ1-1; D unresolved. The CDR3 is 12 amino acids. The germline V and J ends were trimmed by 6 bases and 6 bases, with 11 bases remaining between them. Germline CDR1 and CDR2: LNHDA and SQIVND (reference sequence). CDR3 sequence reads: CASSGEGPEAFF. The DNA for the CDR3 is TGTGCCAGTAGCGGGGAGGGCCCTGAAGCTTTCTTT.

The CDR3 here is CSVEGVDSGYTF. CDR3 nucleotides: TGCAGCGTTGAAGGGGTGGACAGTGGCTACACCTTC. This chain joins TRBV29-1 and TRBJ1-2, with D possibly matching TRBD1 (6 bases). This CDR3 has 12 residues. V was clipped by 1 base and J by 7 bases, with 10 bases between them. Germline V CDR1 and CDR2: SQVTM, ANQGSEA.

V is TRBV14 and J is TRBJ2-7, with TRBD2 matching over 12 bases. J gave up 1 base and V 4 bases, and 8 bases lay outside the gene matches. The length of the CDR3 is 17 residues. Germline V gives CDR1 SGHDN, CDR2 FVKESK. The CDR3 bases are TGTGCCAGCAGCCTCATGACTAGCGGGAGTGGATCCTACGAGCAGTACTTC. This sequence encodes CASSLMTSGSGSYEQYF.

The rearrangement links TRBV7-8 to TRBJ1-3; TRBD1 matches 11 bases. V was clipped by 4 bases and J by 1 base; unmatched bases: 9. CDR1 is SGHVS, CDR2 FQNEAQ, per germline. The CDR3 contains 18 residues. The CDR3 DNA reads as TGTGCCAGCAGCTCCAAATGGGGACAGGGGGATTCTGGAAACACCATATATTTT. It specifies CASSSKWGQGDSGNTIYF. Looking up the rest from reference TRBV7-8 and TRBJ1-3 gives the full variable domain: GAGVSQSPRYKVAKRGQDVALRCDPISGHVSLFWYQQALGQGPEFLTYFQNEAQLDKSGLPSDRFFAERPEGSVSTLKIQRTQQEDSAVYLCASSSKWGQGDSGNTIYFGEGSWLTVV.

This clone was counted once. This rearrangement joins TRBV4-3 to TRBJ2-1; 13 bases align to TRBD2. V dropped 5 bases and J dropped 0; count of bases not matched to a gene: 13. Germline-derived CDR1 and CDR2 are LGHNA and YSLEER. The CDR3 is made up of 20 amino acids. The CDR3, as DNA: TGCGCCAGCAGCATCCGGACTAGCGGGAGCGGGCCGACCTCCTACAATGAGCAGTTCTTC. Translating gives CASSIRTSGSGPTSYNEQFF.

The chain links TRBV7-9 to TRBJ2-6, with 10 bases lining up with TRBD1. Germline V lookup: CDR1 SEHNR, CDR2 FQNEAQ (reference sequence). The trim removed 5 bases at V and 0 bases at J, leaving 4 bases unmatched. The CDR3 length is 17 residues. The CDR3 sequence is CASSQRQGASGANVLTF. The CDR3 DNA reads as TGTGCCAGCAGCCAGCGACAGGGGGCCTCTGGGGCCAACGTCCTGACTTTC.

The table lists this clone with a few counts. The chain is built from TRBV27 and TRBJ2-1; TRBD2 agrees at 13 bases. After removal of 0 bases from V and 7 bases from J, the junction contained 6 bases not matched to a gene. Germline V lookup: CDR1 MNHEY, CDR2 SMNVEV (reference sequence). This CDR3 is built from 17 residues. Here the CDR3 reads CASSLSLAGGHLNEQFF. CDR3 sequence (DNA): TGTGCCAGCAGTTTATCACTAGCGGGAGGGCATCTTAATGAGCAGTTCTTC.

This clone appeared once. J is TRBJ2-5 and V is TRBV2; 14 positions agree with TRBD2. Germline CDR1 SNHLY, CDR2 FYNNEI. Trimming removed 3 bases from V and 1 base from J; junction bases left unmatched: 4. This CDR3 spans 17 amino acids. The CDR3 sequence: CASSERTSGRTQETQYF. DNA for the CDR3: TGTGCCAGCAGTGAGAGGACTAGCGGGAGGACCCAAGAGACCCAGTACTTC. The full variable domain, rest sourced from reference TRBV2 and TRBJ2-5, is EPEVTQTPSHQVTQMGQEVILRCVPISNHLYFYWYRQILGQKVEFLVSFYNNEISEKSEIFDDQFSVERPDGSNFTLKIRSTKLEDSAMYFCASSERTSGRTQETQYFGPGTRLLVL.

The V and J genes are TRBV29-1 and TRBJ2-3; D is possibly TRBD1 (6 bases). V lost 4 bases and J 6 bases, leaving 14 bases between the germline ends. The CDR3 is made up of 13 amino acids. The V gene's germline CDR1 is SQVTM and CDR2 ANQGSEA. The DNA for the CDR3 is TGCAGCGTTGGATCAGGGGAAAAGGATACGCAGTATTTT. Protein: CSVGSGEKDTQYF.

The gene calls are TRBV6-5 and TRBJ1-1; 7 bases map to TRBD1. This CDR3 has 16 amino acids. In germline, CDR1 is MNHEY, CDR2 SVGAGI. The junction had 10 bases not matched to a gene; V was cut back by 2 bases and J by 4 bases. The CDR3 DNA sequence: TGTGCCAGCAGTTACAAGACCCCGGACAGGATCACTGAAGCTTTCTTT. Its protein is CASSYKTPDRITEAFF.

The V gene is TRBV5-6, the J gene TRBJ1-2; the match to TRBD1 covers 8 bases. Looked up from germline, CDR1 is SGHDT and CDR2 is YYEEEE. The junction had 6 bases not matched to a gene; V was cut back by 2 bases and J by 3 bases. The CDR3 has 15 residues. The CDR3 DNA reads TGTGCCAGCAGCTTAGCGGACAGGGCAGACTATGGCTACACCTTC. Translation gives CASSLADRADYGYTF.

The gene calls are TRBV11-1 and TRBJ2-5; D uncertain. The germline gives CDR1 SGHAT, CDR2 FQDESV (reference sequence). V lost 0 bases and J 2 bases, leaving 10 bases between the germline ends. This CDR3 is 15 amino acids long. For the CDR3, the DNA is TGTGCCAGCAGCTTAGCGCTCTCTATACAAGAGACCCAGTACTTC. As protein: CASSLALSIQETQYF.

The chain uses TRBV18 and TRBJ2-7; TRBD1 matches at 9 bases. CDR1 is KGHSH, CDR2 LQKENI, per germline. Trimming at V came to 5 bases and at J to 1 base, leaving 12 bases not matched to a gene. CDR3 length: 17 residues. The CDR3 is CASSTHPNRGPSYEQYF. The CDR3 nucleotides are TGTGCCAGCTCAACCCACCCAAACAGGGGGCCATCCTACGAGCAGTACTTC.

This clone was seen more than once but under ten times. The chain couples TRBV6-6 to TRBJ1-2; 7 nucleotides match TRBD1. J lost 4 bases, V lost 5 bases, and 4 bases had no gene match. The CDR3 has 13 amino acids. CDR1 is MNHNY, CDR2 SVGAGI, per germline (reference sequence). Written as DNA, the CDR3 is TGTGCCAGCAGTACAGGGGTTGCCTATGGCTACACCTTC. Translating it yields CASSTGVAYGYTF.

A note on this clone: At one of its ends the junction is not consistent with the germline gene, which may arise from a read error. The DNA for the CDR3 is TGTGCCAGCTCACCTTCGGGACTAGCCTCCGACAATGAGCAGTTCTTC. Translating gives CASSPSGLASDNEQFF. The chain carries TRBV18 and TRBJ2-1; 9 positions agree with TRBD2. This CDR3 is 16 amino acids long. CDR1 KGHSH and CDR2 LQKENI come from the germline V gene.

Here the CDR3 reads CALQGTSYNEQFF. CDR3 DNA: TGTGCCTTACAGGGGACATCCTACAATGAGCAGTTCTTC. The chain is built from TRBV30 and TRBJ2-1, with 7 positions matching TRBD1. Trimming removed 7 bases from V and 1 base from J; junction bases left unmatched: 4. The CDR3 is 13 residues long. Germline V gives CDR1 GTSNPN, CDR2 SVGIG (reference sequence).

The rearrangement uses TRBV20-1 and TRBJ1-2; D is ambiguous. Trimming took off 1 base at V and 8 bases at J, with 8 bases between the two ends. CDR3 length equals 11 residues. Germline CDR1 and CDR2: DFQATT and SNEGSKA (reference sequence). CDR3 loop: CSARGGWGYTF. The DNA for the CDR3 is TGCAGTGCTAGAGGCGGTTGGGGCTACACCTTC.

This clone appeared once. The gene calls are TRBV4-1 and TRBJ2-7; 8 bases align to TRBD1. CDR1 is MGHRA and CDR2 is YSYEKL in the germline V gene. V was pared by 0 bases and J by 12 bases, with 10 bases of the junction left unmatched. The CDR3 is 14 amino acids. CDR3 DNA: TGCGCCAGCAGCCAAGAATTGATTTGGGACAGGCGGTACTTC. It codes for CASSQELIWDRRYF.

The chain carries TRBV30 and TRBJ2-2; 10 bases fit TRBD1. The ends lost 0 bases at V and 3 bases at J; junction bases unmatched: 19. CDR3 length equals 21 residues. Germline V gene sequence: CDR1 GTSNPN, CDR2 SVGIG (reference sequence). CDR3 residues: CAWSVWSGTGDPRGHTGELFF. Written as DNA, the CDR3 is TGTGCCTGGAGTGTATGGTCCGGGACAGGGGACCCCCGAGGACACACCGGGGAGCTGTTTTTT.

This chain's CDR3 is CASSKQRERVQFF. The CDR3 DNA sequence: TGCGCCAGCAGTAAGCAGCGGGAGAGGGTACAGTTCTTC. This rearrangement joins TRBV10-1 to TRBJ2-1, with 8 nucleotides matching TRBD2. Germline CDR1 is WNHNN and CDR2 is SYGVQD (reference sequence). The CDR3 sequence is 13 residues long. V shed 5 bases and J 13 bases; nucleotides not matched to a gene: 10.